This entry features one T cell receptor (beta chain) sequence. What it binds is unknown. The sample comes from a study of cytomegalovirus exposure and HLA in healthy donors. General observations from the study: TCR beta V segments were, for the most part, productive about 90% or about 30% of the time in an earlier analysis. In a later analysis, TCR association rates varied by HLA locus: DRB1 most, HLA-C fewest.

The germline V gene encodes CDR1 SGDLS and CDR2 YYNGEE. Unmatched junction bases numbered 5, after V lost 2 bases and J lost 5 bases. This CDR3 comprises 14 residues. 13 Jbeta primers and 60 Vbeta primers were used for the PCR. Sequenced by immunoSEQ multiplex PCR; TCRdb stores in-frame clones only, minus some. In the table there are about 250,000 clones, about 90% of which are singletons. Healthy bone marrow donors formed the donor group. The TCR was taken from a girl aged 2 to 9 in good health and CMV-seronegative. The material sequenced was PBMCs. The chain couples TRBV9 to TRBJ1-2; 8 nucleotides agree with TRBD1. CDR3: CASSVGQGAYGYTF. The CDR3 DNA is TGTGCCAGCAGCGTCGGTCAGGGGGCTTATGGCTACACCTTC.